A single sample is the source of the 7 T cell receptor beta chains below, sequenced in a study of blood T cells in healthy people across ages. Combining a sample-barcoded 5' primer with a J-beta primer mix, a second PCR ran for 7 to 11 cycles. TCRdb itself ran the 5' RACE reads through MiXCR, one entry per CDR3 protein. The sample holds roughly 1.6 million distinct CDR3 sequences; roughly 32% are singletons and the top ten take approximately 11%. Sequenced: blood. The receptor set was obtained from a woman aged 25 to 39 in good health.

This chain connects TRBV7-9 to TRBJ2-1; D possibly corresponds to TRBD2 (6 bases). The CDR3 length is 15 residues. V shed 6 bases and J shed 3 bases, with 15 bases lying between them. Germline CDR1 and CDR2: SEHNR and FQNEAQ (reference sequence). This CDR3 is CASSGRDLIYNEQFF. DNA for the CDR3: TGTGCCAGCAGTGGCCGGGACTTAATCTACAATGAGCAGTTCTTC.

This clonotype was counted only a few times. V is TRBV9 and J is TRBJ2-1, with TRBD1 identical over 12 bases. V was clipped by 3 bases and J by 9 bases; unmatched bases: 7. This CDR3 has 15 residues. Germline V CDR1 and CDR2: SGDLS, YYNGEE. The CDR3 spells CASSARDRGLPEQFF. In nucleotides, the CDR3 is TGTGCCAGCAGCGCCCGGGACAGGGGGCTCCCTGAGCAGTTCTTC. The entire variable domain, with the rest obtained from reference TRBV9 and TRBJ2-1, is as follows: DSGVTQTPKHLITATGQRVTLRCSPRSGDLSVYWYQQSLDQGLQFLIQYYNGEERAKGNILERFSAQQFPDLHSELNLSSLELGDSALYFCASSARDRGLPEQFFGPGTRLTVL.

This clonotype occurred a few times. The chain employs TRBV7-2 and TRBJ2-7, with no clear D. The CDR3 has 11 residues. Trimming took off 5 bases at V and 7 bases at J, with 9 bases between the two ends. The V gene's germline CDR1 is SGHTA and CDR2 FQGNSA. CDR3 loop: CASSQFGEQYF. The DNA for the CDR3 is TGTGCCAGCAGCCAGTTCGGGGAGCAGTACTTC.

This clonotype was detected a few times. The chain recombines TRBV20-1 with TRBJ1-5, with D uncertain. The germline V and J ends were trimmed by 4 bases and 6 bases, with 13 bases remaining between them. Germline V gene data show CDR1 as DFQATT and CDR2 as SNEGSKA (reference sequence). The CDR3 contains 13 residues. CDR3 sequence reads: CSAKGTVGQPQHF. In nucleotides, the CDR3 is TGCAGTGCTAAGGGAACAGTAGGTCAGCCCCAGCATTTT.

A note on this clonotype: A much larger clone sits a single nucleotide away, making a read error possible. This chain joins TRBV7-2 and TRBJ2-1; D uncertain. The germline V and J ends were trimmed by 1 base and 7 bases, with 8 bases remaining between them. The CDR3 runs to 13 residues. Germline CDR1 and CDR2: SGHTA and FQGNSA. In nucleotides, the CDR3 is TGTGCCAGCAGCTTAGAGAGCCGGAATGAGCAGTTCTTC. Translation gives CASSLESRNEQFF.

This clonotype came up many times. The genes are TRBV4-1 and TRBJ2-7; D possibly corresponds to TRBD1 (5 bases). Germline lookup yields CDR1 MGHRA and CDR2 YSYEKL. The V end lost 4 bases, the J end lost 4 bases, and 17 bases lay between the germline ends. The CDR3 sequence is 15 residues long. CDR3 sequence: CASSLSGQGRYEQYF. CDR3 bases: TGCGCCAGCAGCCTCTCAGGGCAGGGCAGATACGAGCAGTACTTC.

The CDR3 protein is CASSHQTGGGYGYTF. In nucleotides, the CDR3 is TGTGCCAGCAGCCACCAGACAGGGGGAGGCTATGGCTACACCTTC. This rearrangement joins TRBV4-2 to TRBJ1-2, with 9 bases identical to TRBD1. Germline-derived CDR1 and CDR2 are LGHNA and YNFKEQ. The CDR3 loop spans 15 amino acids. With 3 bases clipped from V and 4 bases from J, the junction kept 6 bases outside the gene matches.